The entry below gives a single T cell receptor beta chain sequence along with its context. Study processing details: From reference gene primer amplification, estimates of nucleated cell counts were derived. TCRdb's copy holds only in-frame clones and misses some; the assay was immunoSEQ multiplex PCR. V, J and clone size are taken as reported in that table, and D and trimming were inferred from the DNA itself. This sample has approximately 220,000 clones, with roughly 80% found just once. This sample stems from a study of blood T cell repertoires in COVID-19. Study at large: Material from acute and convalescent COVID-19 was sourced from the United States, Italy and Spain. Nucleic acid was either cDNA or gDNA, and it came from T cells, B-cell-depleted T cells, or PBMCs.

The V segment lost 5 bases and the J segment 0 bases; nucleotides outside the gene matches: 8. CDR1 SGHTA and CDR2 FQGNSA come from the germline V gene. The CDR3 has 17 residues. V and J are TRBV7-2 and TRBJ1-4; 8 bases are a match to TRBD1. Sequencing was performed on peripheral blood. The receptor comes from a woman aged 80 or over with acute or convalescent COVID-19. CDR3 sequence reads: CASSRTGQAATNEKLFF. CDR3 bases: TGTGCCAGCAGCCGTACGGGACAGGCTGCAACTAATGAAAAACTGTTTTTT.